These T cell receptor beta chains were read from a single sample in a study of blood T cell repertoires in COVID-19. The table came from immunoSEQ multiplex PCR; TCRdb's copy has only in-frame clones and leaves some out. Of almost 70,000 clones listed, approximately 88% are singletons. The specimen sequenced was peripheral blood. Receptors originate from a woman in her 70s with acute or convalescent COVID-19. The CDR3 runs from the conserved cysteine through the conserved F or W. A D gene is named only where the DNA matches it firmly. Clone size is given for some rows only: seen once, a few or many times, or a class if the clone is expanded.

size	D	J	V	DNA	CDR3
.	TRBD1	TRBJ1-1	TRBV28	TGTGCCAGCGAAAGACAGGGGACGGGCACTGAAGCTTTCTTT	CASERQGTGTEAFF
.	TRBD2	TRBJ2-3	TRBV10-2	TGCGCCAGCCAAACTCAACTAGCGGGAGGACGCACAGATACGCAGTATTTT	CASQTQLAGGRTDTQYF
.	.	TRBJ2-5	TRBV12-3/TRBV12-4	TGTGCCAGCAGTTTACGGGGTGACGAGACCCAGTACTTC	CASSLRGDETQYF
.	TRBD1	TRBJ1-2	TRBV7-2	TGTGCCAGCAGCTTAAACGGGGGACAGCCGAGTGGCTACACCTTC	CASSLNGGQPSGYTF
.	TRBD2	TRBJ2-7	TRBV7-2	TGTGCCAGCAGCTCCGGACTAGGCGAGCAGTACTTC	CASSSGLGEQYF
.	TRBD1	TRBJ1-5	TRBV5-1	TGCGCCAGCACCAAGGGAGGGACAGGGGGCAATCAGCCCCAGCATTTT	CASTKGGTGGNQPQHF
.	TRBD2	TRBJ2-5	TRBV6-5	TGTGCCAGCAGTAGAGGGACTAGCCGTGAGACCCAGTACTTC	CASSRGTSRETQYF
once	TRBD1	TRBJ1-2	TRBV19	TGTGCCAGTAGTATTGGACAGGGGCTAGCAGGCTACACCTTC	CASSIGQGLAGYTF
.	.	TRBJ2-1	TRBV9	TGTGCCAGCAGCGTAGATAGGGCCGGGGGTGCCGATGAGCAGTTCTTC	CASSVDRAGGADEQFF
.	TRBD1	TRBJ1-1	TRBV12-3/TRBV12-4	TGTGCCAGCAGTCCCCAGGGGGCGGGTGAAGCTTTCTTT	CASSPQGAGEAFF
.	.	TRBJ1-3	TRBV2	TGTGCCAGCAGCGAAGGGAGGGGCTCTGGAAACACCATATATTTT	CASSEGRGSGNTIYF
once	TRBD1	TRBJ2-1	TRBV9	TGTGCCAGCAGCGTAGGACAGGACAGGGCTAAGCAGTTCTTC	CASSVGQDRAKQFF
.	.	TRBJ1-1	TRBV29-1	TGCAGCGTTGTCACCGGGGATGCTTTCTTT	CSVVTGDAFF
.	TRBD1	TRBJ2-7	TRBV27	TGTGCCAGCAGTTTATCCGGGGACAGCGCCTACGAGCAGTACTTC	CASSLSGDSAYEQYF
.	TRBD2	TRBJ2-3	TRBV2	TGTGCCAGCAGCGCGATAGCGGGGGGTGGGACAGATACGCAGTATTTT	CASSAIAGGGTDTQYF
.	TRBD2	TRBJ2-7	TRBV5-3	TGTGCCAGAAGCTTGGAACTAGCGCATTACTCTTCCTCCTACGAGCAGTACTTC	CARSLELAHYSSSYEQYF
.	.	TRBJ1-4	TRBV19	TGTGCCAGTAGTACCGCAGGGCTCGGGAATGAAAAACTGTTTTTT	CASSTAGLGNEKLFF
.	.	TRBJ1-1	TRBV9	TGTGCCAGCAGCGTAGGCCAGATGAACACTGAAGCTTTCTTT	CASSVGQMNTEAFF
.	TRBD1	TRBJ2-6	TRBV5-4	TGTGCCAGCAGCTATCAACAGGGGGCTGGGGCCAACGTCCTGACTTTC	CASSYQQGAGANVLTF
.	TRBD2	TRBJ2-1	TRBV3-1/TRBV3-2	TGTGCCAGCAGCCCCGGACTAGCGGGGGTAGGGGAGCAGTTCTTC	CASSPGLAGVGEQFF
.	.	TRBJ2-1	TRBV6-5	TGTGCCAGCAGACCGCCCACTAGCTCCTACAATGAGCAGTTCTTC	CASRPPTSSYNEQFF
once	TRBD1	TRBJ2-1	TRBV19	TGTGCCAGTAGACAGGGGGCGGGTGGCTACAATGAGCAGTTCTTC	CASRQGAGGYNEQFF
.	.	TRBJ1-2	TRBV19	TGTGCCAGTAGTATAGCGGCAGGGACTAACTATGGCTACACCTTC	CASSIAAGTNYGYTF
.	TRBD1	TRBJ2-3	TRBV29-1	TGCAGCGTTTCCTCCGGGACAGGAGGCACAGATACGCAGTATTTT	CSVSSGTGGTDTQYF
.	TRBD1	TRBJ1-5	TRBV5-1	TGCGCCAGCAGCCGGGGGACAGGGGGATCCCTTTATAGCAATCAGCCCCAGCATTTT	CASSRGTGGSLYSNQPQHF
.	TRBD2	TRBJ2-1	TRBV4-2	TGTGCCAGCAGCCAAGAACCGACTAGCGGGGTATACAATGAGCAGTTCTTC	CASSQEPTSGVYNEQFF
.	.	TRBJ2-4	TRBV19	TGTGCCAGTAGTATAGGGGCAGGGTCGGCCAAAAACATTCAGTACTTC	CASSIGAGSAKNIQYF
.	TRBD1	TRBJ1-6	TRBV12-5	TGTGCTAGTGGTCAGGGACAGGGTACGAGCTCCTATAATTCACCCCTCCACTTT	CASGQGQGTSSYNSPLHF
.	.	TRBJ2-2	TRBV7-2	TGTGCCAGCAGCTCCGTACGGAGCACCGGGGAGCTGTTTTTT	CASSSVRSTGELFF
.	.	TRBJ1-5	TRBV3-1/TRBV3-2	TGTGCCAGCAGCCAAACGGGCAGGGCGGCTCAGCCCCAGCATTTT	CASSQTGRAAQPQHF
.	.	TRBJ2-2	TRBV7-9	TGTGCCTTGAGAGCCAGGGTGAACACCGGGGAGCTGTTTTTT	CALRARVNTGELFF
.	TRBD1	TRBJ1-1	TRBV7-9	TGTGCCAGCAGCTTACAACAGGGGACGAACACTGAAGCTTTCTTT	CASSLQQGTNTEAFF
.	.	TRBJ2-7	TRBV6-5	TGTGCCAGCAGTTACAGGGGGGAGCAGTACTTC	CASSYRGEQYF
once	TRBD1	TRBJ1-6	TRBV18	TGTGCCAGCTCGCTCGACAGGGGGGAGTCACCCCTCCACTTT	CASSLDRGESPLHF
.	TRBD1	TRBJ2-5	TRBV5-1	TGCGCCAGCAGCTTGTCACAGGGGACGGGGACCCAGTACTTC	CASSLSQGTGTQYF
.	.	TRBJ2-3	TRBV27	TGTGCCAGCAAAAGAGGCAGTCCGGGGTTCACAGATACGCAGTATTTT	CASKRGSPGFTDTQYF
.	TRBD1	TRBJ2-2	TRBV10-3	TGTGCCATCAGTTCCCCATCAACAGGGGGCGTCGGGATCGGGGAGCTGTTTTTT	CAISSPSTGGVGIGELFF
.	TRBD1	TRBJ1-1	TRBV6-5	TGTGCCAGCAGCTATTCGGGACAGGGGAACACTGAAGCTTTCTTT	CASSYSGQGNTEAFF
.	TRBD1	TRBJ1-6	TRBV6-6	TGTGCCAGCACCCCTGACAGGGATAATTCACCCCTCCACTTT	CASTPDRDNSPLHF
.	TRBD1	TRBJ1-6	TRBV9	TGTGCCAGCAGCGTACAGGGGGATGATAATTCACCCCTCCACTTT	CASSVQGDDNSPLHF
few	.	TRBJ2-2	TRBV5-6	TGTGCCAGCAGCTTGATGGGGCCCGGGGAGCTGTTTTTT	CASSLMGPGELFF
.	TRBD1	TRBJ1-2	TRBV5-6	TGTGCCAGCAGCCCGGTGGGACAGGGAGAGGAGTATGGCTACACCTTC	CASSPVGQGEEYGYTF
.	.	TRBJ2-5	TRBV18	TGTGCCAGCTCACCTCGAGACAGAGGGGGGACCCAGTACTTC	CASSPRDRGGTQYF
.	.	TRBJ1-2	TRBV30	TGTGCCTGGACTGAGGGGGTATCACACTATGGCTACACCTTC	CAWTEGVSHYGYTF
.	TRBD1	TRBJ1-1	TRBV2	TGTGCCAGCAGTGTCTCAACAGGGGGGAACACTGAAGCTTTCTTT	CASSVSTGGNTEAFF
.	.	TRBJ1-2	TRBV30	TGTGCCTGGAGTCCCCTTGGAGGCTGGGGCTACACCTTC	CAWSPLGGWGYTF
.	TRBD2	TRBJ2-1	TRBV30	TGTGCCTGGAGACTAGCGGGAGGTAATGAGCAGTTCTTC	CAWRLAGGNEQFF
.	TRBD2	TRBJ2-5	TRBV28	TGTGCCAGCAGTCCCCCCTATTATGGGGAGGGCTGGGAGACCCAGTACTTC	CASSPPYYGEGWETQYF
.	.	TRBJ1-2	TRBV6-5	TGTGCCAGCAGCTCCACAGGAGAGGACGGCTACACCTTC	CASSSTGEDGYTF
.	.	TRBJ2-7	TRBV2	TGTGCCAGCAGTGGGGGCAGGGAATACGAGCAGTACTTC	CASSGGREYEQYF
once	TRBD1	TRBJ1-5	TRBV3-1/TRBV3-2	TGTGCCAGCAGCCAAGGGGGACAGGGGGCAAGACAGCCCCAGCATTTT	CASSQGGQGARQPQHF
.	.	TRBJ1-1	TRBV18	TGTGCCAGCTCACCAACAGTGCAGTCCACTGAAGCTTTCTTT	CASSPTVQSTEAFF
.	TRBD2	TRBJ2-5	TRBV9	TGTGCCAGCAGCATAGCGGGGGAAGAGACCCAGTACTTC	CASSIAGEETQYF